Listed below are T cell receptor beta chains from one sample, sequenced in a study of cytomegalovirus exposure and HLA in healthy donors. Here immunoSEQ multiplex PCR was the method, and the copy in TCRdb shows in-frame clones only, minus some. The sample gives 75,000 to 90,000 clones, 65% to 85% of which show up once; approximately 3.2% is in the top ten. The sample was PBMCs. These receptors came from a man aged 45-60 years in good health and CMV-seronegative. CDR3s include the opening cysteine and the closing phenylalanine or tryptophan. D genes are given only for firm matches. A clone size is listed for some rows: how often the clone was seen (once, few, many), or a class if it is expanded.

d_gene	v_gene	abundance	j_gene	CDR3nt	CDR3aa
.	TRBV9	.	TRBJ1-6	TGTGCCAGCAGCGCCATAGCGCAGAGGGATTTGGATTCACCCCTCCACTTT	CASSAIAQRDLDSPLHF
.	TRBV28	.	TRBJ1-1	TGTGCCAGCAGCCGCGACACGGGGAGAAAACAAGCTTTCTTT	CASSRDTGRKQAFF
TRBD1	TRBV5-4	few	TRBJ1-4	TGTGCCAGCAGCCCGGACAGGGGGCGAAATGAAAAACTGTTTTTT	CASSPDRGRNEKLFF
.	TRBV30	.	TRBJ1-3	TGTGCCTGGAGTGTACAAGGAAACACCATATATTTT	CAWSVQGNTIYF
.	TRBV19	.	TRBJ2-2	TGTGCCAGTAGTCCTGGGACTTACCTGAACACCGGGGAGCTGTTTTTT	CASSPGTYLNTGELFF
.	TRBV7-6	.	TRBJ2-2	TGTGCCAGCAGCACGGGTACAGGATCGGGGGAGCTGTTTTTT	CASSTGTGSGELFF
TRBD1	TRBV7-3	.	TRBJ2-7	TGTGCCAGCAGCTCGCCCCTTGGGACAGGGGAACGGCTGTCCTACGAGCAGTACTTC	CASSSPLGTGERLSYEQYF
TRBD1	TRBV6-6	few	TRBJ2-1	TGTGCCAGCAACACACGGACAGGGAATGTTGGTGAGCAGTTCTTC	CASNTRTGNVGEQFF
.	TRBV2	few	TRBJ2-7	TGTGCCGGCCGGCTCGGGGTAGGCTACGAGCAGTACTTC	CAGRLGVGYEQYF
.	TRBV15	.	TRBJ2-2	TGTGCCACCAGCTCAGGGGCCAACACCGGGGAGCTGTTTTTT	CATSSGANTGELFF
TRBD1	TRBV18	.	TRBJ2-2	TGTGCCAGCTCACCGCCGGGACAGGGGACCGGGGAGCTGTTTTTT	CASSPPGQGTGELFF
.	TRBV5-4	.	TRBJ2-3	TGTGCCAGCAGCCCCGTTGGGGGGGCAGCCCTTTATACGCAGTATTTT	CASSPVGGAALYTQYF
.	TRBV5-8	few	TRBJ1-5	TGTGCCAGCAGCCCCGGGGCAGGGGTGCATCAGCCCCAGCATTTT	CASSPGAGVHQPQHF
TRBD1	TRBV4-2	.	TRBJ2-2	TGTGCCAGCAGCCGAGACAGGGGGCGTGGGACCGGGGAGCTGTTTTTT	CASSRDRGRGTGELFF
.	TRBV6-1	.	TRBJ1-6	TGTGCCAGCATGAGAGACACCTATAATTCACCCCTCCACTTT	CASMRDTYNSPLHF
TRBD1	TRBV6-6	few	TRBJ2-7	TGTGCCAGCAGTTACCGGGACAGGGGATTTAGCTACGAGCAGTACTTC	CASSYRDRGFSYEQYF
.	TRBV20-1	once	TRBJ1-2	TGCAGTCGCAAGGGGGAGGGTGGCTACACCTTC	CSRKGEGGYTF
.	TRBV5-6	.	TRBJ1-5	TGTGCCAGCAGCTTGCTTCTCAGGAGGGCGAATAGCAATCAGCCCCAGCATTTT	CASSLLLRRANSNQPQHF
TRBD2	TRBV4-1	once	TRBJ2-3	TGCGCCAGCAGCCAAGTGGGGAGCGGGGGGAGTTCAGATACGCAGTATTTT	CASSQVGSGGSSDTQYF
.	TRBV19	.	TRBJ2-7	TGTGCCACCTCACCCACAGGGCTCTCGGGGTACGAGCAGTACTTC	CATSPTGLSGYEQYF
.	TRBV7-9	.	TRBJ1-3	TGTGCCAGCAGCTTATTTCCCCCGGGAGTGTACACCATATATTTT	CASSLFPPGVYTIYF
TRBD1	TRBV14	.	TRBJ1-1	TGTGCCAGCAGCCAACAGGGGGGCACTGAAGCTTTCTTT	CASSQQGGTEAFF
.	TRBV28	.	TRBJ1-5	TGTGCCAGCAGTTTGAGGGGAGGGAGCAATCAGCCCCAGCATTTT	CASSLRGGSNQPQHF
.	TRBV18	.	TRBJ2-7	TGTGCCAGCTCATCCGGGGGCTCCTACGAGCAGTACTTC	CASSSGGSYEQYF
.	TRBV19	.	TRBJ1-4	TGTGCCAGTAGTACAATGGGGGCGGCAACTAATGAAAAACTGTTTTTT	CASSTMGAATNEKLFF
.	TRBV5-1	.	TRBJ2-7	TGCGCCAGCAGCTTGACGGGGGTTACGGACTACGAGCAGTACTTC	CASSLTGVTDYEQYF
.	TRBV9	.	TRBJ2-2	TGTGCCAGCAGCGGCAGGGCGGAACCTTCCGGGGAGCTGTTTTTT	CASSGRAEPSGELFF
.	TRBV27	few	TRBJ2-7	TGTGCCAGCAGGTGGTCGACAGCCTCCTACGAGCAGTACTTC	CASRWSTASYEQYF
TRBD2	TRBV11-2	.	TRBJ2-7	TGTGCCAGCAGCTTAAGGAGCGGGGGGCTCTACGAGCAGTACTTC	CASSLRSGGLYEQYF
TRBD1	TRBV7-2	.	TRBJ1-4	TGTGCCAGCAGCTTAGACAGGGGAAAGGAAAAACTGTTTTTT	CASSLDRGKEKLFF
TRBD1	TRBV7-9	once	TRBJ1-2	TGTGCCAGCAGCACAGGGGGTTATGGCTACACCTTC	CASSTGGYGYTF
TRBD2	TRBV2	.	TRBJ2-2	TGTGCCAGCGTCCCTGCGGGGGTCGGGGCCACCGGGGAGCTGTTTTTT	CASVPAGVGATGELFF
TRBD1	TRBV30	.	TRBJ1-2	TGTGCCTGCTCCTCCAGGGACAGGGCCGGACCACCTAACTTC	CACSSRDRAGPPNF
.	TRBV2	.	TRBJ1-2	TGTGCCAGCAGTGAAGCACTTGCGGGACGCTCCCCGGGCTACACCTTC	CASSEALAGRSPGYTF
TRBD1	TRBV25-1	.	TRBJ1-5	TGTGCCAGCAGTGGGACGGGACAGGGCCTTCAGCCCCAGCATTTT	CASSGTGQGLQPQHF
TRBD1	TRBV6-5	.	TRBJ1-2	TGTGCCAGCAGAGAACAGGGGGCTAACTATGGCTACACCTTC	CASREQGANYGYTF
.	TRBV18	.	TRBJ1-1	TGTGCCAGCTCACTTGACAGAATTACTGAAGCTTTCTTT	CASSLDRITEAFF
.	TRBV6-1	.	TRBJ2-5	TGTGCCAGCAGTGAACAGAGCAGGGGTTGGGAGACCCAGTACTTC	CASSEQSRGWETQYF
TRBD1	TRBV7-9	.	TRBJ2-7	TGTGCCAGCAGCCCCTGGACAGGGCTCTACGAGCAGTACTTC	CASSPWTGLYEQYF
.	TRBV6-5	.	TRBJ1-1	TGTGCCAGCAGCAGGTTAGGAATGGGTATTGAAGCTTTCTTT	CASSRLGMGIEAFF
.	TRBV9	.	TRBJ1-4	TGTGCCAGCAGCGCAATGTTGCGGGACTCAAAAGGAGGTGAAAAACTGTTTTTT	CASSAMLRDSKGGEKLFF
TRBD1	TRBV27	.	TRBJ2-3	TGTGCCAGCAGCCGAATTGGGGACAGGGCTAGCACAGATACGCAGTATTTT	CASSRIGDRASTDTQYF
.	TRBV6-1	.	TRBJ1-1	TGTGCCAGCAGTTTCTTCTCCGGAGCTTTCTTT	CASSFFSGAFF
TRBD1	TRBV5-8	.	TRBJ2-2	TGTGCCAGCAGCCAGACAGGGGTAGGGACCGGGGAGCTGTTTTTT	CASSQTGVGTGELFF
TRBD1	TRBV2	.	TRBJ2-2	TGTGCCGGGGACAGGGACACCGGGGAGCTGTTTTTT	CAGDRDTGELFF
.	TRBV9	.	TRBJ1-2	TGTGCCAGCAGCGTAAGTTTTACATCTAACTATGGCTACACCTTC	CASSVSFTSNYGYTF
TRBD1	TRBV19	.	TRBJ1-4	TGTGCCAGCACCGACAGGGAAAAAGCAACTAATGAAAAACTGTTTTTT	CASTDREKATNEKLFF
TRBD1	TRBV7-8	.	TRBJ1-2	TGTGCCAGCAGCGCGACAGGGCCGGGCGGCTACACCTTC	CASSATGPGGYTF
TRBD2	TRBV5-1	once	TRBJ2-2	TGCGCCAGCAGCTTGGTCTTTAGCGGGGGGGCCAACACCGGGGAGCTGTTTTTT	CASSLVFSGGANTGELFF
TRBD2	TRBV7-2	few	TRBJ2-5	TGTGCCAGCAGCCGCCAGCTCGGGGGGTCGGAGACCCAGTACTTC	CASSRQLGGSETQYF
.	TRBV30	.	TRBJ1-2	TGTGCCGGCTCCTCTTTCGACAGGAAAGGCTATGGCTACACCTTC	CAGSSFDRKGYGYTF